This T cell receptor (beta chain) stems from a study of blood T cells in healthy people across ages. Study-level findings and limits: Compared with aged donors, long-lived donors showed fewer expanded clones, suggesting selection. Diversity estimates from one million T cells were considered underestimates.

Germline values: CDR1 SNHLY, CDR2 FYNNEI. The CDR3 is made up of 15 amino acids. Trimming pared 4 bases from V and 5 bases from J, leaving 14 bases between. Primed by a sample-barcoded 5' primer and a J-beta primer mix, a second PCR proceeded for about 7 to 12 cycles. MiXCR was run by TCRdb on the 5' RACE reads, yielding one entry per CDR3 protein. The data show around 800,000 distinct CDR3 sequences, around half seen once. Concerning this clonotype itself: Antigen unknown.

The sample consisted of blood. This sequence originates from a man older than 75 in good health. This chain joins TRBV2 and TRBJ2-2; D may match TRBD1 or TRBD2 (5 bases each). The CDR3 spells CASSGALGATGELFF. CDR3 coding DNA: TGTGCCAGCAGTGGGGCACTCGGGGCTACCGGGGAGCTGTTTTTT.